The 4 T cell receptor beta chains below were found in one sample sequenced in a study of blood T cell repertoires in COVID-19. Produced via immunoSEQ multiplex PCR; TCRdb's table is partial and in-frame only. The data hold over 200,000 clones, with roughly nine tenths observed a single time. Material for sequencing was PBMCs or T cells enriched from blood (not recorded which). Receptors were obtained from a human donor in a cohort exposed to, infected with or recovered from COVID-19 (not recorded which). The donor label of this sample is uncertain.

V and J are TRBV19 and TRBJ2-5; 15 bases line up with TRBD2. Losses at the gene ends were 5 bases for V and 6 bases for J; bases not matched to a gene: 4. The CDR3 totals 15 residues. Germline V lookup: CDR1 LNHDA, CDR2 SQIVND (reference sequence). The CDR3: CASSAGLAGGKTQYF. The DNA for the CDR3 is TGTGCCAGTAGTGCGGGACTAGCGGGGGGTAAGACCCAGTACTTC.

The gene calls are TRBV7-2 and TRBJ2-1, with 11 bases lining up with TRBD1. The J segment lost 5 bases and the V segment lost 4 bases, leaving 10 bases of the junction unmatched. In germline, CDR1 is SGHTA, CDR2 FQGNSA. The CDR3 is 17 residues long. The CDR3 DNA reads TGTGCCAGCAGCTCAGGACAGGGGGCTAGGAAAAACAATGAGCAGTTCTTC. It translates to CASSSGQGARKNNEQFF. The full variable domain, rest sourced from reference TRBV7-2 and TRBJ2-1, is GAGVSQSPSNKVTEKGKDVELRCDPISGHTALYWYRQSLGQGLEFLIYFQGNSAPDKSGLPSDRFSAERTGGSVSTLTIQRTQQEDSAVYLCASSSGQGARKNNEQFFGPGTRLTVL.

The chain links TRBV27 to TRBJ1-1; tentatively, D is TRBD1 (5 bases). Trimming stripped 6 bases from V and 4 bases from J, with 12 bases between. The CDR3 has 13 residues. The germline gives CDR1 MNHEY, CDR2 SMNVEV (reference sequence). The CDR3 protein is CASRYGGGTEAFF. For the CDR3, the DNA is TGTGCCAGCAGGTACGGGGGAGGCACTGAAGCTTTCTTT.

The chain couples TRBV10-3 to TRBJ2-1; 9 nucleotides line up with TRBD2. The germline CDR1 and CDR2 sequences are ENHRY and SYGVKD. The CDR3 is made up of 15 amino acids. V gave up 2 bases and J gave up 7 bases; unmatched junction bases: 6. This chain's CDR3 is CAISEDRGGANEQFF. DNA for the CDR3: TGTGCCATCAGTGAGGATCGCGGGGGGGCTAATGAGCAGTTCTTC.